The 32 T cell receptor beta chains below were found in one sample sequenced in a study of cytomegalovirus exposure and HLA in healthy donors. Amplification used 60 Vbeta primers and 13 Jbeta primers. The repertoire was sequenced with immunoSEQ multiplex PCR; TCRdb's copy has only in-frame clones and lacks some. The sample carries 95,000 to 120,000 clones, 65% to 75% recorded once. Sequencing was done on a sample of PBMCs. Every receptor here comes from a woman aged 40 to 50 in good health and CMV-seropositive.

This chain joins TRBV28 and TRBJ1-2; a weak D match, TRBD1 (6 bases). CDR3 length equals 14 residues. Trimming pared 6 bases from V and 2 bases from J, leaving 13 bases between. Germline-derived CDR1 and CDR2 are MDHEN and SYDVKM. The DNA for the CDR3 is TGTGCCAGCAGCCGGGACAACGAAAACTATGGCTACACCTTC. It is translated as CASSRDNENYGYTF.

The chain is built from TRBV19 and TRBJ1-1, with D uncertain. The V end lost 1 base, the J end lost 1 base, and 10 bases lay between the germline ends. The germline V gene encodes CDR1 LNHDA and CDR2 SQIVND (reference sequence). The CDR3 extends over 15 amino acids. The DNA of the CDR3 is TGTGCCAGTAGTATAGCCCTGACACGGAACACTGAAGCTTTCTTT. This translates into CASSIALTRNTEAFF.

The genes are TRBV12-5 and TRBJ2-1; 7 positions match TRBD1. CDR1 LGHNT and CDR2 FRNRAP come from the germline V gene. The ends lost 5 bases at V and 4 bases at J; junction bases unmatched: 8. This CDR3 has 15 amino acids. CDR3 DNA sequence: TGTGCTAGTGGTCCGACAGGGCCTGGTTACAATGAGCAGTTCTTC. Translation gives CASGPTGPGYNEQFF.

The CDR3 nucleotides are TGTGCCAGCAGCTTTGGACTAGCGGGAGCTGAAGAGCAGTTCTTC. Its translation is CASSFGLAGAEEQFF. V gene TRBV11-3 combines with J gene TRBJ2-1, with TRBD2 matching over 13 bases. The ends lost 3 bases at V and 10 bases at J; junction bases unmatched: 6. The CDR3 consists of 15 residues. Germline CDR1 SGHNT, CDR2 YENEEA.

The V gene is TRBV6-6, the J gene TRBJ1-1; TRBD1 might be the D (5 bases). V dropped 2 bases and J dropped 1 base, with 8 bases sitting between them. This CDR3 has 14 residues. Looked up from germline, CDR1 is MNHNY and CDR2 is SVGAGI (reference sequence). CDR3 sequence reads: CASSYDRENTEAFF. The CDR3 DNA sequence: TGTGCCAGCAGTTACGACAGAGAGAACACTGAAGCTTTCTTT.

A remark on this clone: The identical CDR3 is also encoded by other nucleotide sequences in the sample. V gene TRBV5-1 combines with J gene TRBJ2-2; TRBD2 matches at 8 bases. Germline V lookup: CDR1 SGHRS, CDR2 YFSETQ. The CDR3 extends over 16 amino acids. V shed 0 bases, J shed 0 bases, and the junction held 1 base outside the gene matches. The DNA for the CDR3 is TGCGCCAGCAGCTTGGTCGGGGGGGCGAACACCGGGGAGCTGTTTTTT. Its translation: CASSLVGGANTGELFF.

V gene TRBV4-1 combines with J gene TRBJ1-3; D is undetermined. The CDR3 has 15 residues. Germline-derived CDR1 and CDR2 are MGHRA and YSYEKL. V gave up 0 bases and J gave up 4 bases, with 10 bases separating them. CDR3 DNA sequence: TGCGCCAGCAGCCAAGAGGGCAGAACGGGAAACACCATATATTTT. Its protein is CASSQEGRTGNTIYF.

V usage is TRBV5-1 and J usage is TRBJ1-6, with D possibly matching TRBD1 (5 bases). V lost 3 bases and J 6 bases, leaving 10 bases between the germline ends. This CDR3 comprises 14 residues. CDR1 SGHRS and CDR2 YFSETQ come from the germline V gene. For the CDR3, the DNA is TGCGCCAGCAGCTCGGGGGATCTTAATTCACCCCTCCACTTT. Translating it yields CASSSGDLNSPLHF.

V and J are TRBV13 and TRBJ1-2; D perhaps matches TRBD1 (6 bases). Germline CDR1 PRHDT, CDR2 FYEKMQ (reference sequence). There are 14 residues in the CDR3. V was cut by 3 bases and J by 2 bases, with 10 bases left in between. CDR3 residues: CASSFRTENYGYTF. The CDR3 DNA reads TGTGCCAGCAGCTTCCGGACAGAAAACTATGGCTACACCTTC.

CDR3 in amino acids: CASSLMQGRGSNQPQHF. CDR3 DNA: TGTGCCAGCAGCTTGATGCAGGGGAGAGGGAGCAATCAGCCCCAGCATTTT. V and J are TRBV5-6 and TRBJ1-5, with D perhaps matching TRBD1 (6 bases). Germline V lookup: CDR1 SGHDT, CDR2 YYEEEE. The CDR3 runs to 17 residues. Trimming cost V 1 base and J 1 base, with 15 bases left between them.

The V gene is TRBV2, the J gene TRBJ2-1; TRBD2 agrees at 7 bases. Germline trimming cut 2 bases from V and 7 bases from J; bases unmatched to any gene: 11. The CDR3 extends over 16 amino acids. Germline V gives CDR1 SNHLY, CDR2 FYNNEI. The CDR3, as DNA: TGTGCCAGCAGTGAAAGGCGGGGATTGGGGGGGAATGAGCAGTTCTTC. Translated: CASSERRGLGGNEQFF.

This rearrangement joins TRBV12-5 to TRBJ2-1; 9 bases agree with TRBD2. The CDR3 contains 13 residues. Germline assignment: CDR1 LGHNT and CDR2 FRNRAP. The ends lost 7 bases at V and 6 bases at J; junction bases unmatched: 4. The CDR3 nucleotides read TGTGCTAGTGTTCTAGCGGGATTCAATGAGCAGTTCTTC. Its protein is CASVLAGFNEQFF. Supplemented by reference TRBV12-5 and TRBJ2-1, the full variable domain reads DARVTQTPRHKVTEMGQEVTMRCQPILGHNTVFWYRQTMMQGLELLAYFRNRAPLDDSGMPKDRFSAEMPDATLATLKIQPSEPRDSAVYFCASVLAGFNEQFFGPGTRLTVL.

This chain links TRBV27 with TRBJ1-4; maybe TRBD1 (6 bases). Trimming shortened V by 5 bases and J by 6 bases, and 16 bases separated the two germline ends. The CDR3 is made up of 15 amino acids. Germline V gives CDR1 MNHEY, CDR2 SMNVEV (reference sequence). The CDR3 region has the DNA TGTGCCAGCAGTGCGTACAGGGTGGAGGATGAAAAACTGTTTTTT. Translated, it gives CASSAYRVEDEKLFF.

The chain is built from TRBV5-1 and TRBJ2-7; D gene unclear. V gave up 0 bases and J gave up 6 bases, with 13 bases separating them. The CDR3 has 14 residues. Germline loops: CDR1 SGHRS, CDR2 YFSETQ. The CDR3 protein is CASSLGALVGEQYF. The CDR3 coding sequence is TGCGCCAGCAGCTTGGGGGCCTTGGTCGGCGAGCAGTACTTC. Full variable domain (rest looked up from reference TRBV5-1 and TRBJ2-7): KAGVTQTPRYLIKTRGQQVTLSCSPISGHRSVSWYQQTPGQGLQFLFEYFSETQRNKGNFPGRFSGRQFSNSRSEMNVSTLELGDSALYLCASSLGALVGEQYFGPGTRLTVT.

In the case of this clone: A junction boundary mismatches the germline segment, possibly from a read error. V is TRBV7-7 and J is TRBJ2-2, with 10 bases that match TRBD2. The length of the CDR3 is 15 residues. From germline, CDR1 is SSHAT and CDR2 FNYEAQ (reference sequence). CDR3 nucleotides: TGTGCTAGCAGCTTAGCGGGAGGAGGTGATCGGGAGCTGTTTTTT. Translated: CASSLAGGGDRELFF.

V gene TRBV7-9 combines with J gene TRBJ1-2; tentatively, D is TRBD1 (6 bases). The CDR3 loop spans 14 amino acids. CDR1 is SEHNR and CDR2 is FQNEAQ in the germline V gene (reference sequence). Trimming shortened V by 4 bases and J by 3 bases, and 12 bases separated the two germline ends. For the CDR3, the DNA is TGTGCCAGCAGCTATGCGGACAGCTACTATGGCTACACCTTC. This sequence encodes CASSYADSYYGYTF. Using reference TRBV7-9 and TRBJ1-2 for the parts outside the CDR3, the full variable domain is DTGVSQNPRHKITKRGQNVTFRCDPISEHNRLYWYRQTLGQGPEFLTYFQNEAQLEKSRLLSDRFSAERPKGSFSTLEIQRTEQGDSAMYLCASSYADSYYGYTFGSGTRLTVV.

This chain links TRBV6-5 with TRBJ2-2; 8 bases are shared with TRBD1. CDR1 is MNHEY, CDR2 SVGAGI, per germline. Trimming cost V 1 base and J 0 bases; bases outside gene matches: 1. The length of the CDR3 is 16 residues. In DNA form, the CDR3 reads TGTGCCAGCAGTTACTTGGGACAGGCGAACACCGGGGAGCTGTTTTTT. Its translation is CASSYLGQANTGELFF.

This CDR3 is CASSLAGYQPQHF. In nucleotides, the CDR3 is TGTGCCAGCAGCTTGGCCGGTTATCAGCCCCAGCATTTT. This sequence joins TRBV5-5 and TRBJ1-5; D uncertain. V dropped 0 bases and J dropped 5 bases, with 6 bases sitting between them. The CDR3 has 13 amino acids. Per the germline V gene, CDR1 is SGHKS and CDR2 is YYEKEE (reference sequence).

J is TRBJ2-3 and V is TRBV5-1; 10 nucleotides match TRBD2. Germline V gene sequence: CDR1 SGHRS, CDR2 YFSETQ. The CDR3 covers 18 residues. J was trimmed by 1 base and V by 3 bases; bases with no gene match: 11. The CDR3 is CASSSGLAYLVGTDTQYF. CDR3 DNA: TGCGCCAGCAGCTCGGGACTAGCGTATCTCGTGGGCACAGATACGCAGTATTTT.

In this sample, this clone turned up a few times. V usage is TRBV10-3 and J usage is TRBJ2-7; 10 positions agree with TRBD2. The CDR3 totals 14 residues. CDR1 is ENHRY and CDR2 is SYGVKD in the germline V gene. The J segment lost 6 bases and the V segment lost 0 bases, leaving 2 bases of the junction unmatched. CDR3 bases: TGTGCCATCAGTGAGTCGCTAGCGGGAGCCGAGCAGTACTTC. Its translation: CAISESLAGAEQYF.

With regard to this clone: Other nucleotide sequences in the sample specify the same CDR3. The rearrangement uses TRBV5-1 and TRBJ2-6, with a possible D match to TRBD2 (5 bases). The CDR3 totals 20 residues. Germline V lookup: CDR1 SGHRS, CDR2 YFSETQ. V was shortened by 3 bases and J by 0 bases, with 22 bases between the two germline ends. CDR3: CASSWSPTGLISSGANVLTF. The CDR3 DNA follows: TGCGCCAGCAGCTGGTCCCCGACGGGGTTGATATCCTCTGGGGCCAACGTCCTGACTTTC.

The chain couples TRBV5-1 to TRBJ2-3; 11 nucleotides match TRBD2. This CDR3 is built from 18 residues. V shed 4 bases, J shed 1 base, and the junction held 11 bases outside the gene matches. The germline V gene encodes CDR1 SGHRS and CDR2 YFSETQ. The CDR3 here is CASSPVAGGPDGTDTQYF. The CDR3 DNA is TGCGCCAGCAGCCCAGTAGCGGGAGGGCCGGATGGCACAGATACGCAGTATTTT.

This rearrangement joins TRBV6-1 to TRBJ2-7, with TRBD1 matching over 9 bases. The CDR3 is made up of 15 amino acids. Germline lookup yields CDR1 MNHNS and CDR2 SASEGT. The junction had 9 bases not matched to a gene; V was cut back by 4 bases and J by 5 bases. In DNA form, the CDR3 reads TGTGCCAGCAGTGGACGGGACAGGGTATCAGACGAGCAGTACTTC. Protein: CASSGRDRVSDEQYF.

The chain employs TRBV19 and TRBJ2-2, with a tentative D call TRBD1 (5 bases). V was clipped by 3 bases and J by 7 bases, with 15 bases between them. The CDR3 spans 15 residues. Germline values: CDR1 LNHDA, CDR2 SQIVND (reference sequence). CDR3 sequence reads: CASSIRLGQVGELFF. As DNA, the CDR3 is TGTGCCAGTAGTATTCGATTGGGGCAGGTCGGGGAGCTGTTTTTT. The full variable domain, its missing parts supplied by reference TRBV19 and TRBJ2-2, is DGGITQSPKYLFRKEGQNVTLSCEQNLNHDAMYWYRQDPGQGLRLIYYSQIVNDFQKGDIAEGYSVSREKKESFPLTVTSAQKNPTAFYLCASSIRLGQVGELFFGEGSRLTVL.

The chain has TRBV11-1 and TRBJ2-7, with 7 positions matching TRBD1. V shed 3 bases and J 6 bases; nucleotides not matched to a gene: 2. There are 12 residues in the CDR3. CDR1 SGHAT and CDR2 FQDESV come from the germline V gene (reference sequence). In nucleotides, the CDR3 is TGTGCCAGCAGCTTCGCAGGGGGCGAGCAGTACTTC. The encoded protein is CASSFAGGEQYF.

The table lists this clone with a few counts. This chain uses TRBV7-9 with TRBJ1-1; unclear D gene. The CDR3 contains 15 residues. Trimming took off 4 bases at V and 0 bases at J, with 12 bases between the two ends. From germline, CDR1 is SEHNR and CDR2 FQNEAQ (reference sequence). The CDR3 sequence: CASSSGGIMNTEAFF. Written as DNA, the CDR3 is TGTGCCAGCAGCTCGGGAGGGATTATGAACACTGAAGCTTTCTTT.

The chain couples TRBV5-1 to TRBJ2-1; D is ambiguous. The CDR3 extends over 15 amino acids. CDR1 is SGHRS, CDR2 YFSETQ, per germline. Trimming shortened V by 0 bases and J by 8 bases, and 15 bases separated the two germline ends. The chain's CDR3 is CASSLARVRRDEQFF. The CDR3, as DNA: TGCGCCAGCAGCTTGGCACGGGTACGACGGGATGAGCAGTTCTTC.

V and J are TRBV29-1 and TRBJ2-4; D not certain. Germline V lookup: CDR1 SQVTM, CDR2 ANQGSEA. The ends were cut back, 4 bases at V and 1 base at J, with 2 bases in the middle. The length of the CDR3 is 11 residues. CDR3 bases: TGCAGCGTTGCTGCCAAAAACATTCAGTACTTC. Protein: CSVAAKNIQYF.

The chain joins TRBV5-4 to TRBJ1-1; perhaps TRBD1 as D (5 bases). The CDR3 contains 14 residues. The V gene lost 5 bases and the J gene lost 5 bases, with 16 bases spanning the gap. From germline, CDR1 is SGHNT and CDR2 YYREEE (reference sequence). The CDR3 DNA reads as TGTGCCAGCAGTTCGGGACTCCGGGGGACTGAAGCTTTCTTT. Its protein is CASSSGLRGTEAFF.

This clone was detected once. The chain combines TRBV2 with TRBJ1-1; D call uncertain. This CDR3 comprises 15 residues. Germline loops: CDR1 SNHLY, CDR2 FYNNEI. Trimming left V 1 base short and J 3 bases short, with 12 bases between. The CDR3 bases are TGTGCCAGCAGTGAAGAAAGCAAGTTCCACACTGAAGCTTTCTTT. This codes for CASSEESKFHTEAFF.

The J gene is TRBJ2-1, the V gene TRBV29-1; maybe TRBD1 (6 bases). V dropped 8 bases and J dropped 0 bases, with 11 bases sitting between them. This CDR3 contains 13 residues. Germline V CDR1 and CDR2: SQVTM, ANQGSEA. The CDR3 loop reads CSTWTVSYNEQFF. The CDR3 DNA reads TGCAGCACCTGGACAGTCTCCTACAATGAGCAGTTCTTC.

V gene TRBV5-4 combines with J gene TRBJ2-7; 9 bases are a match to TRBD2. The CDR3 is 16 residues long. In germline, CDR1 is SGHNT, CDR2 YYREEE (reference sequence). V trimming: 4 bases; J trimming: 3 bases; junction bases outside the gene matches: 11. The chain's CDR3 is CASSLGAAGGIYEQYF. The CDR3 nucleotides are TGTGCCAGCAGCCTGGGGGCGGCGGGAGGGATCTACGAGCAGTACTTC.